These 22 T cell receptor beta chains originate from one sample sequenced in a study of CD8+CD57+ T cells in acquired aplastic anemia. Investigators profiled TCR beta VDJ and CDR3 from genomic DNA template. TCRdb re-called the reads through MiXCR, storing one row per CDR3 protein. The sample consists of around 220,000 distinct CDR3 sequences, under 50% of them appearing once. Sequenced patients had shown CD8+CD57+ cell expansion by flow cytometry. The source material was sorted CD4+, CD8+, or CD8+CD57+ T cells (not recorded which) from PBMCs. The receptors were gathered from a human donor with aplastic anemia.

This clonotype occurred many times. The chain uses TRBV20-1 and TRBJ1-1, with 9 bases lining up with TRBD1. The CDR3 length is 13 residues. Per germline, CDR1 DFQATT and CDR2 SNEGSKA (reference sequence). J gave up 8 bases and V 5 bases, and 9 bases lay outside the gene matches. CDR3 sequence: CSAPRTGVTEAFF. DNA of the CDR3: TGCAGTGCTCCCCGGACAGGGGTAACGGAAGCTTTCTTT.

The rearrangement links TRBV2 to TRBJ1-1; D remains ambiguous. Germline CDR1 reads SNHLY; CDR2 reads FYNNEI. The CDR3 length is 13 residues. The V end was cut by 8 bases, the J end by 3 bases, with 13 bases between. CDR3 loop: CASGLERDTEAFF. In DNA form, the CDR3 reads TGTGCCAGCGGCTTAGAGAGGGACACTGAAGCTTTCTTT.

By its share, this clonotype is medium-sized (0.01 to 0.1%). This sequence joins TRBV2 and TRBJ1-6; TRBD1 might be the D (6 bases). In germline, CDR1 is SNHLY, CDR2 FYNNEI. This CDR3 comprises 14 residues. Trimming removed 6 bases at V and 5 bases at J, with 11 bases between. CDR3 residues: CASSTGRDNSPLHF. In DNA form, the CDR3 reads TGTGCCAGCAGCACAGGGAGGGATAATTCACCCCTCCACTTT.

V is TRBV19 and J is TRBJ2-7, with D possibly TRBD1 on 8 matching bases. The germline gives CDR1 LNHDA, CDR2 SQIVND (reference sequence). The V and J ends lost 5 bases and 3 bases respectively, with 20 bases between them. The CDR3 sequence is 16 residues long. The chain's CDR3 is CASSQQGGERGYEQYF. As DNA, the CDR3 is TGTGCCAGTAGTCAACAGGGGGGGGAAAGAGGCTACGAGCAGTACTTC.

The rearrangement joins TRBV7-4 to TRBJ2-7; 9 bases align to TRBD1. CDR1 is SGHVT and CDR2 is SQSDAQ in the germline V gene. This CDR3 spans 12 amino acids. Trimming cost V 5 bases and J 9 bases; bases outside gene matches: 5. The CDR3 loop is CASSPGQGGQYF. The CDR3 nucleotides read TGTGCCAGCAGCCCGGGACAGGGTGGGCAGTACTTC.

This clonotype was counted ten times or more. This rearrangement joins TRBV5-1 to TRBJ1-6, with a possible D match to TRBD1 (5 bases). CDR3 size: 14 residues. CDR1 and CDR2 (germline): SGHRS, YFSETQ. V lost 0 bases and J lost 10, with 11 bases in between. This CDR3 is CASSLGTFGSPLHF. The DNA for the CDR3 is TGCGCCAGCAGCTTGGGGACATTCGGATCACCCCTCCACTTT.

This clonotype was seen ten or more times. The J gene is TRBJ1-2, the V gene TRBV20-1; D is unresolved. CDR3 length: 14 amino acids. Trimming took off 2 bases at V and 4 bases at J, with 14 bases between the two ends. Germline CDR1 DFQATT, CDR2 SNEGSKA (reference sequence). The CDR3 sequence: CSARSQTNVYGYTF. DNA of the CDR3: TGCAGTGCTAGAAGTCAGACAAATGTCTATGGCTACACCTTC.

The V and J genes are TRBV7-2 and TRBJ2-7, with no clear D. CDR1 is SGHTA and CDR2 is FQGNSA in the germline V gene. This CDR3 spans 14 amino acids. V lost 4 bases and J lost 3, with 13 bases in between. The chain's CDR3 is CASSSYRRSYEQYF. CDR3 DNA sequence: TGTGCCAGCAGCTCTTATCGGCGGAGCTACGAGCAGTACTTC.

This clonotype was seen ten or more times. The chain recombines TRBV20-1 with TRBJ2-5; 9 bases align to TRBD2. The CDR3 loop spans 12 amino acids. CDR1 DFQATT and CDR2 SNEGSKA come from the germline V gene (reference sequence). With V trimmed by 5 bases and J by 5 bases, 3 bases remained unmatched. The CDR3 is CSALTSGETQYF. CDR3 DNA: TGCAGTGCTTTGACTAGCGGTGAGACCCAGTACTTC.

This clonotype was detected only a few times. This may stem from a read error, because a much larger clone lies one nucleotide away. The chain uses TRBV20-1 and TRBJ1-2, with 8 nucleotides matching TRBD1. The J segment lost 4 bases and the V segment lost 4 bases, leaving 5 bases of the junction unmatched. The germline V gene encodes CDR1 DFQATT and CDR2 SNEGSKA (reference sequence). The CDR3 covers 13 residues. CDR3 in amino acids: CSATGGVPYGYTF. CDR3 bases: TGCAGTGCTACAGGGGGCGTTCCCTATGGCTACACCTTC.

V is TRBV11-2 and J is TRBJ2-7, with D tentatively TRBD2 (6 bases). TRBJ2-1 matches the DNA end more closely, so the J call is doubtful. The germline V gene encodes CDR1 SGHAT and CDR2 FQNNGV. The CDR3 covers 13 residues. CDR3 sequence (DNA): TGTGCCAGCAGCTTAAGTAGGGCGGGGGAGCAGTTCTTC. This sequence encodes CASSLSRAGEQFF.

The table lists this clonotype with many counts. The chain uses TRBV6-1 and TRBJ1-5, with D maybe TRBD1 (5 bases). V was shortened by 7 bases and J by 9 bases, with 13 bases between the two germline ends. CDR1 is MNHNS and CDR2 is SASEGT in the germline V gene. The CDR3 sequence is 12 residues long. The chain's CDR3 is CASKGPEGPQHF. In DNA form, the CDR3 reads TGTGCCAGCAAGGGACCTGAGGGGCCCCAGCATTTT.

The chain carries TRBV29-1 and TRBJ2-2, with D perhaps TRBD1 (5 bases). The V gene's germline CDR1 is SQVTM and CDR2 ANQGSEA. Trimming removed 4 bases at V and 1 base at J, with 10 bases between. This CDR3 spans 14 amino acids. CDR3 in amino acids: CSVGTPQNTGELFF. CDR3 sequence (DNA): TGCAGCGTTGGGACACCCCAGAACACCGGGGAGCTGTTTTTT.

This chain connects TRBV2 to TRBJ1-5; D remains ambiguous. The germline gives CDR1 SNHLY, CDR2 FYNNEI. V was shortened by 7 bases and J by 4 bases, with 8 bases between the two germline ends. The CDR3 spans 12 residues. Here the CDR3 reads CASIRGNQPQHF. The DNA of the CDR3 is TGTGCCAGCATCCGCGGGAATCAGCCCCAGCATTTT.

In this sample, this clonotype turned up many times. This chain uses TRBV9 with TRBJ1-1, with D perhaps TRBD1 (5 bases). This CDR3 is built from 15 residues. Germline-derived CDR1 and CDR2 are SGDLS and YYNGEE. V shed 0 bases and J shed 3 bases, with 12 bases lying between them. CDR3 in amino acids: CASSVGAGGDTEAFF. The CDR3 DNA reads TGTGCCAGCAGCGTAGGGGCGGGGGGGGACACTGAAGCTTTCTTT.

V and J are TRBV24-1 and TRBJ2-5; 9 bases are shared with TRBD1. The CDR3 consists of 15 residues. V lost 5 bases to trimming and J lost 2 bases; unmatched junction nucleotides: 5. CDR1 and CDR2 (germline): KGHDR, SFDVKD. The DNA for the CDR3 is TGTGCCACCAGTGGTAGGACAGGGGCTCAAGAGACCCAGTACTTC. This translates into CATSGRTGAQETQYF.

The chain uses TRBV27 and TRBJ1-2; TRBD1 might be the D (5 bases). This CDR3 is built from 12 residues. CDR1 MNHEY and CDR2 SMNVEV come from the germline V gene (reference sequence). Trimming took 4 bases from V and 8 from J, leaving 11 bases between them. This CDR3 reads CASSYTGQGYTF. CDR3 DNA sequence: TGTGCCAGCAGTTATACGGGGCAGGGCTACACCTTC.

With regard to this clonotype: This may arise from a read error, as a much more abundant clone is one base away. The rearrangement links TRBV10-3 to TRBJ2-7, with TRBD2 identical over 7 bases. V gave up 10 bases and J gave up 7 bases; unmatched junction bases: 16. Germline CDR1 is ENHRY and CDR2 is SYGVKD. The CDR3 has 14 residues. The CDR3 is CASRTPGLVPEQYF. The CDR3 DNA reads TGTGCCAGCAGGACCCCCGGACTAGTTCCAGAGCAGTACTTC.

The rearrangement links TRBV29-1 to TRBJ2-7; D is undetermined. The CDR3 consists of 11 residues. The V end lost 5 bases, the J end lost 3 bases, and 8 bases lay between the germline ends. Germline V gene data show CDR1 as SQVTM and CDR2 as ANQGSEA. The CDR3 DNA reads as TGCAGCGTTAAGGTCTTCTACGAGCAGTACTTC. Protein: CSVKVFYEQYF.

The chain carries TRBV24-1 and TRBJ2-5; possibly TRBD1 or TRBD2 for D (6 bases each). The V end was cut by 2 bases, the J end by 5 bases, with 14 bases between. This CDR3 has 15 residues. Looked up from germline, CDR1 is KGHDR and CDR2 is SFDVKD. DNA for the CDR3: TGTGCCACCAGTGATTCCGGGGGCGCGGGGGAGACCCAGTACTTC. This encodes CATSDSGGAGETQYF.

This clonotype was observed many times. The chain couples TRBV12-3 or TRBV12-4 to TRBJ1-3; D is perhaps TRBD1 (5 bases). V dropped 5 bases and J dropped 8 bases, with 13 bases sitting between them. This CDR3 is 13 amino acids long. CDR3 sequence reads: CASSPLDRYTIYF. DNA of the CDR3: TGTGCCAGCAGTCCCCTAGACAGATACACCATATATTTT.

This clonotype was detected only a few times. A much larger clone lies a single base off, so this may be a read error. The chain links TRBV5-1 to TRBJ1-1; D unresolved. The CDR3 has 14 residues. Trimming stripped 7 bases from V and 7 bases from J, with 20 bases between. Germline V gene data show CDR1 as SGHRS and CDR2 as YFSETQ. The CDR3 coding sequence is TGCGCCAGCGGTAATTTGTTTGACGGGAGTGAAGCTTTCTTT. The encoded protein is CASGNLFDGSEAFF.